In this sample, the clone carrying this T cell receptor (beta chain) turned up many times. Its antigen is not identified. Looked up from germline, CDR1 is SGHNT and CDR2 is YENEEA. V lost 6 bases, J lost 0 bases, and 2 bases stayed unmatched. CDR3 length: 15 residues. There were TCR beta CDR3 regions amplified from RNA transcripts. With the HTBI primer set, the TCR CDR3 went through a first round of RT-PCR. TCRdb reprocessed the multiplex PCR reads via MiXCR and lists one record per CDR3 protein. The data show about 610,000 distinct CDR3 sequences, with about a sixth seen just once and roughly 3.5% held by the top ten. This sample is part of a study of T cells in Graves' hyperthyroidism and ophthalmopathy. At the level of the study: Peripheral blood was acquired at first diagnosis, ahead of any therapy whatsoever.

General study results and limits: In the blood, most expanded thyroid clonotypes above 0.001 appeared as well.

The source is a woman aged 40 to 55 with Graves' ophthalmopathy. The chain uses TRBV11-3 and TRBJ2-1, with 10 bases aligning to TRBD2. The sequencing input was blood. The CDR3: CASSSSGGSYNEQFF. The CDR3 coding sequence is TGTGCCAGCAGTTCTAGCGGGGGCTCCTACAATGAGCAGTTCTTC.